The 12 T cell receptor beta chains given below trace back to one sample, sequenced in a study of T cell responses to AZD1222 COVID-19 vaccine. Profiled with immunoSEQ multiplex PCR; TCRdb holds only in-frame clones, not every one. The sample lists about 200,000 clones; 90% to 95% were seen once. Here the sequenced sample was peripheral blood, taken 28 days after the second AZD1222 dose. The receptor source for this set is an adult who received the AZD1222 COVID-19 vaccine.

Only one count was recorded for this clone. This rearrangement joins TRBV9 to TRBJ2-7; TRBD2 might be the D (6 bases). The CDR3 runs to 15 residues. V was cut by 3 bases and J by 2 bases, with 15 bases left in between. Per germline, CDR1 SGDLS and CDR2 YYNGEE. The CDR3 coding sequence is TGTGCCAGCAGCGCGAGGGGACTTCCGACCTACGAGCAGTACTTC. This gives the protein CASSARGLPTYEQYF.

The table lists this clone with a count of one. CDR3 coding DNA: TGTGCCAGCAGCTTAGCGTTTGGACGGAACACTGAAGCTTTCTTT. This sequence encodes CASSLAFGRNTEAFF. The chain couples TRBV7-2 to TRBJ1-1, with D unclear. In germline, CDR1 is SGHTA, CDR2 FQGNSA. Trimming took off 0 bases at V and 1 base at J, with 9 bases between the two ends. The CDR3 is 15 amino acids.

The rearrangement joins TRBV7-9 to TRBJ1-5; D might be TRBD1 (6 bases). The V and J ends lost 5 bases and 6 bases respectively, with 17 bases between them. This CDR3 comprises 15 residues. The germline CDR1 and CDR2 sequences are SEHNR and FQNEAQ (reference sequence). CDR3 nucleotide sequence: TGTGCCAGCAGCGAAACGCAGGGGACGGGTCAGCCCCAGCATTTT. This sequence encodes CASSETQGTGQPQHF.

The V call is TRBV7-2, the J call TRBJ1-5, with D unclear. The CDR3 totals 14 residues. Trimming pared 1 base from V and 3 bases from J, leaving 7 bases between. Germline V gene data show CDR1 as SGHTA and CDR2 as FQGNSA. Written as DNA, the CDR3 is TGTGCCAGCAGCTTAGGGGGAGACAATCAGCCCCAGCATTTT. Protein: CASSLGGDNQPQHF.

This clone was recorded only once. The J gene is TRBJ1-2, the V gene TRBV7-9; TRBD1 aligns across 9 bases. There are 19 residues in the CDR3. Trimming removed 4 bases from V and 2 bases from J; junction bases left unmatched: 17. CDR1 SEHNR and CDR2 FQNEAQ come from the germline V gene (reference sequence). The CDR3 loop reads CASSSTDTGGSGGNYGYTF. The DNA for the CDR3 is TGTGCCAGCAGCTCGACGGACACAGGGGGCAGTGGTGGCAACTATGGCTACACCTTC.

The rearrangement links TRBV5-1 to TRBJ2-7, with 12 positions matching TRBD1. CDR3 size: 16 residues. Germline trimming cut 4 bases from V and 5 bases from J; bases unmatched to any gene: 10. Germline V gene lookup returns CDR1 SGHRS and CDR2 YFSETQ. Written as DNA, the CDR3 is TGCGCCAGCAGCAGGGCCGGGACAGGGGGCCGGGACGAGCAGTACTTC. As protein: CASSRAGTGGRDEQYF.

CDR3 nucleotide sequence: TGCGCCAGCAGTCACCTAGCGGGGGAGACAGATACGCAGTATTTT. This sequence encodes CASSHLAGETDTQYF. The chain recombines TRBV5-1 with TRBJ2-3; 10 bases agree with TRBD2. Trimming removed 5 bases from V and 3 bases from J; junction bases left unmatched: 6. Germline values: CDR1 SGHRS, CDR2 YFSETQ. There are 15 residues in the CDR3.

The chain employs TRBV7-9 and TRBJ2-3; no reliable D call. V lost 8 bases, J lost 4 bases, and 7 bases lay in between. The CDR3 has 11 residues. CDR1 and CDR2 from the germline V gene are SEHNR and FQNEAQ (reference sequence). CDR3 residues: CASDNADTQYF. CDR3 sequence (DNA): TGTGCCAGCGATAATGCAGATACGCAGTATTTT. The full variable domain, completed using reference TRBV7-9 and TRBJ2-3, is DTGVSQNPRHKITKRGQNVTFRCDPISEHNRLYWYRQTLGQGPEFLTYFQNEAQLEKSRLLSDRFSAERPKGSFSTLEIQRTEQGDSAMYLCASDNADTQYFGPGTRLTVL.

This chain uses TRBV6-5 with TRBJ2-7; TRBD2 aligns across 9 bases. CDR1 is MNHEY, CDR2 SVGAGI, per germline. This CDR3 has 14 amino acids. J was trimmed by 0 bases and V by 7 bases; bases with no gene match: 4. The CDR3 spells CASKLTSGSYEQYF. The CDR3 DNA is TGTGCCAGCAAATTGACTAGCGGCTCCTACGAGCAGTACTTC.

The V and J genes are TRBV6-5 and TRBJ2-7; D might be TRBD2 (5 bases). This CDR3 contains 15 residues. CDR1 MNHEY and CDR2 SVGAGI come from the germline V gene. Trimming took 0 bases from V and 3 from J, leaving 12 bases between them. This CDR3 is CASSYSGGGSYEQYF. The CDR3 nucleotides are TGTGCCAGCAGTTACTCAGGAGGAGGTAGCTACGAGCAGTACTTC.

The rearrangement links TRBV5-1 to TRBJ1-1; TRBD1 aligns across 9 bases. CDR3 length: 13 amino acids. The V gene's germline CDR1 is SGHRS and CDR2 YFSETQ. J gave up 12 bases and V 4 bases, and 10 bases lay outside the gene matches. The CDR3 is CASSEHRGPASFF. In DNA form, the CDR3 reads TGCGCCAGCAGCGAGCACAGGGGGCCCGCGTCTTTCTTT.

Note on this clone: Additional DNA sequences in this sample encode the identical CDR3. The rearrangement uses TRBV6-5 and TRBJ1-1; TRBD1 is a possible D gene (6 bases). Germline assignment: CDR1 MNHEY and CDR2 SVGAGI. The germline V and J ends were trimmed by 6 bases and 3 bases, with 14 bases remaining between them. This CDR3 is built from 14 residues. The DNA of the CDR3 is TGTGCCAGCAGGCCCCGGCAGGGGTACACTGAAGCTTTCTTT. Translating it yields CASRPRQGYTEAFF.